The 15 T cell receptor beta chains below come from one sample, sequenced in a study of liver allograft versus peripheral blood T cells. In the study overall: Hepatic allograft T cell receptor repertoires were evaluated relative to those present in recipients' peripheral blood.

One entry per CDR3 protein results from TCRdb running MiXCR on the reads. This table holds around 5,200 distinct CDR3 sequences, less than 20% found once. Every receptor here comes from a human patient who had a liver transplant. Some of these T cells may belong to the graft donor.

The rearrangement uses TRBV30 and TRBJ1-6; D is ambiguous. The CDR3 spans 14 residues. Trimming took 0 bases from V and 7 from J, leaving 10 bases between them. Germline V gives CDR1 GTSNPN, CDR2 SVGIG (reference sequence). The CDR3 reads CAWSVLGLNSPLHF. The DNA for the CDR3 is TGTGCCTGGAGTGTATTAGGCCTAAATTCACCCCTCCACTTT.

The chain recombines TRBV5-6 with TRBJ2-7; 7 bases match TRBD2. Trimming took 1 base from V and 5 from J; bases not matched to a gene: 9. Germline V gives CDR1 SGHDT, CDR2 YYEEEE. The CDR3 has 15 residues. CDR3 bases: TGTGCCAGCAGCTTGTGGGCTAGCGGCAAGAACGAGCAGTACTTC. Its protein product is CASSLWASGKNEQYF.

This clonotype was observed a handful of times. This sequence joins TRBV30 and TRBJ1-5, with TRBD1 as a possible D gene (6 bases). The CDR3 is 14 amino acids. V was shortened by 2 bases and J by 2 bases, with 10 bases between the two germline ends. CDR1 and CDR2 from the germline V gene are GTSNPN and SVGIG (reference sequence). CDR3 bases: TGTGCCTGGAGTCAGGACAGCCGCAATCAGCCCCAGCATTTT. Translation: CAWSQDSRNQPQHF.

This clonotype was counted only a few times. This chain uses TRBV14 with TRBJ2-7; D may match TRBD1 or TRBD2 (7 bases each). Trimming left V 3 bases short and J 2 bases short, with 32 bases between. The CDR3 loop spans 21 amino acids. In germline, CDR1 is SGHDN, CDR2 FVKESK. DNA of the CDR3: TGTGCCAGCAGCCACGGAGACCCTAGGGGGGGTGGGACAGACCCTCCCTACGAGCAGTACTTC. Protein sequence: CASSHGDPRGGGTDPPYEQYF.

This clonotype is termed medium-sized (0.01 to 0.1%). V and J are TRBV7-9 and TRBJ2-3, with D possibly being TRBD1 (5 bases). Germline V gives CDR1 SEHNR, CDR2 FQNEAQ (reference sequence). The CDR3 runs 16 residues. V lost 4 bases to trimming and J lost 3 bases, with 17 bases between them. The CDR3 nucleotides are TGTGCCAGCAGCTCCCCCGTTAGGGGTTGGACAGATACGCAGTATTTT. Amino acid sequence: CASSSPVRGWTDTQYF.

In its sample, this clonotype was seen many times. This CDR3 reads CASSLRTNNEQFF. DNA for the CDR3: TGTGCCAGCAGCCTCCGGACGAACAATGAGCAGTTCTTC. This chain uses TRBV5-4 with TRBJ2-1; D gene ambiguous. In germline, CDR1 is SGHNT, CDR2 YYREEE (reference sequence). The CDR3 has 13 residues. V was trimmed by 4 bases and J by 5 bases, leaving 10 bases between them.

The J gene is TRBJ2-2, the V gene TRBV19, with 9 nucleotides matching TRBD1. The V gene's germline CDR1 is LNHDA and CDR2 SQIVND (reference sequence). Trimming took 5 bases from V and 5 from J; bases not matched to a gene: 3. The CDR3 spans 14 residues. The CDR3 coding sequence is TGTGCCAGTAGTTTACAGGGGGCGACCGGGGAGCTGTTTTTT. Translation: CASSLQGATGELFF.

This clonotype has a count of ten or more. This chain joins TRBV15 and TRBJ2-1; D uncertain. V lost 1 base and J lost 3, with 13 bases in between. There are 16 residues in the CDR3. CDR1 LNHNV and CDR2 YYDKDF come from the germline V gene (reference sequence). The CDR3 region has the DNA TGTGCCACCAGCAGAGTAGCAGGCGTGGGCTACAATGAGCAGTTCTTC. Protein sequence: CATSRVAGVGYNEQFF.

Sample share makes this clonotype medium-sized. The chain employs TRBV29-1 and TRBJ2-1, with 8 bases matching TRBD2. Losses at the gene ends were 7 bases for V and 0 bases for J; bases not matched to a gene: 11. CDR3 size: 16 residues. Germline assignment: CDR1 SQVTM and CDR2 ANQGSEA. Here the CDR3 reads CSAEGGREDSYNEQFF. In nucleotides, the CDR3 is TGCAGCGCCGAAGGCGGGCGGGAGGACTCCTACAATGAGCAGTTCTTC.

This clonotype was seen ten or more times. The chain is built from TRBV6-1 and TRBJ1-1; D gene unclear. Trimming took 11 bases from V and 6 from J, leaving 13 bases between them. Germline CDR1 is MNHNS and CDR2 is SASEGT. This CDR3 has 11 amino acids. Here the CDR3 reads CAGEMGAEAFF. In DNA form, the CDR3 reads TGTGCCGGGGAGATGGGCGCTGAAGCTTTCTTT.

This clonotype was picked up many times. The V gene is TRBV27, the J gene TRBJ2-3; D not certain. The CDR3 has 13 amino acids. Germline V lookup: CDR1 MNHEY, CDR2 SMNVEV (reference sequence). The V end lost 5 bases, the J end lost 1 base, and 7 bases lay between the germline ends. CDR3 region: CASSDRGTDTQYF. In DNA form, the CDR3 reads TGTGCCAGCAGTGACCGGGGCACAGATACGCAGTATTTT.

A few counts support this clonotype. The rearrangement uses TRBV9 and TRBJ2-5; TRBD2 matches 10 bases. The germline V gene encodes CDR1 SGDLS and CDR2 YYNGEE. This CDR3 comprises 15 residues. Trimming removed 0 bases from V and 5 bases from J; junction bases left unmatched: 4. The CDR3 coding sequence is TGTGCCAGCAGCGTAGTAGGGACTAGCGACGAGACCCAGTACTTC. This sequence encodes CASSVVGTSDETQYF.

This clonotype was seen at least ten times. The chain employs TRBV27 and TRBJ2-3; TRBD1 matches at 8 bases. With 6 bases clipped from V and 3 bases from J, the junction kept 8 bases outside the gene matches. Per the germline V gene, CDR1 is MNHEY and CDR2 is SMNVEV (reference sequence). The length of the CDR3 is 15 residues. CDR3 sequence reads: CASRETGGRTDTQYF. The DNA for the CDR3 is TGTGCCAGCAGGGAAACAGGGGGTAGGACAGATACGCAGTATTTT.

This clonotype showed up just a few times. In DNA form, the CDR3 reads TGTGCCAGCAGCCAAGTGAACAGCTACGAGCAGTACTTC. Translating gives CASSQVNSYEQYF. This sequence joins TRBV14 and TRBJ2-7, with unresolved D. From germline, CDR1 is SGHDN and CDR2 FVKESK. The CDR3 runs 13 residues. V lost 1 base and J 3 bases, leaving 7 bases between the germline ends.

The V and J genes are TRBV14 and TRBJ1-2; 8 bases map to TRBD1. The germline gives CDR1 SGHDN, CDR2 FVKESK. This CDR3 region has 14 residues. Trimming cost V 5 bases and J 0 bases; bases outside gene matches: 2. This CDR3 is CASSKDRANYGYTF. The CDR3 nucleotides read TGTGCCAGCAGCAAGGACAGGGCTAACTATGGCTACACCTTC.